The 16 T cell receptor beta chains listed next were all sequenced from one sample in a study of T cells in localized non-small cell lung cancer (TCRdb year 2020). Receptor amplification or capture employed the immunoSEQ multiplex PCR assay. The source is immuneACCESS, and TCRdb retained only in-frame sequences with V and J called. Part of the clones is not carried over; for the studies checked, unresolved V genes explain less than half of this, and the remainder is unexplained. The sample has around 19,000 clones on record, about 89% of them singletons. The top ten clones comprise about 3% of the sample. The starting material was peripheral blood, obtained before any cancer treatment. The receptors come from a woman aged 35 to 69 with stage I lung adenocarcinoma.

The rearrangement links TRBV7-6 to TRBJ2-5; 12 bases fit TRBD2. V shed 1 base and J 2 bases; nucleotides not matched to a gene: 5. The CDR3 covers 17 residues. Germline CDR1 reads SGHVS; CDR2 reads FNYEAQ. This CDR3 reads CASSLGLAGGRQETQYF. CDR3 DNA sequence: TGTGCCAGCAGCTTAGGGCTAGCGGGGGGGCGACAAGAGACCCAGTACTTC.

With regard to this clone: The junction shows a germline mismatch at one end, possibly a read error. CDR3 coding DNA: TGCAGCGTCGAAGTCCACTACGAGCAGTACTTC. Protein: CSVEVHYEQYF. V and J are TRBV29-1 and TRBJ2-7, with D unclear. Germline CDR1 reads SQVTM; CDR2 reads ANQGSEA. This CDR3 contains 11 residues.

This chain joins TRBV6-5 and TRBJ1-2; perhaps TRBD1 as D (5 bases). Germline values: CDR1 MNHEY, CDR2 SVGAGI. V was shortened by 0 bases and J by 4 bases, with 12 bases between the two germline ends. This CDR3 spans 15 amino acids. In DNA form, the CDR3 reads TGTGCCAGCAGTTACTCCAGGGAGGGGAGCTATGGCTACACCTTC. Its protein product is CASSYSREGSYGYTF.

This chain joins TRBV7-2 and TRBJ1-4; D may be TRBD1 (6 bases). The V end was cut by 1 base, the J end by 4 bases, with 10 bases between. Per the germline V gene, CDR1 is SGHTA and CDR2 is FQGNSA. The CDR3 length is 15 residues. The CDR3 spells CASSLGTASNEKLFF. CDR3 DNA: TGTGCCAGCAGCTTAGGGACAGCCAGTAATGAAAAACTGTTTTTT. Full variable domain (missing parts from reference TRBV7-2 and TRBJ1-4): GAGVSQSPSNKVTEKGKDVELRCDPISGHTALYWYRQSLGQGLEFLIYFQGNSAPDKSGLPSDRFSAERTGGSVSTLTIQRTQQEDSAVYLCASSLGTASNEKLFFGSGTQLSVL.

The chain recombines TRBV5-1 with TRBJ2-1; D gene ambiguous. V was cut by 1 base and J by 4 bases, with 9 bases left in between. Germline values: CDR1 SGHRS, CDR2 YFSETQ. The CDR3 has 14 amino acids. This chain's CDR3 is CASSLQSSYNEQFF. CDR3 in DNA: TGCGCCAGCAGCTTGCAGTCCTCATACAATGAGCAGTTCTTC.

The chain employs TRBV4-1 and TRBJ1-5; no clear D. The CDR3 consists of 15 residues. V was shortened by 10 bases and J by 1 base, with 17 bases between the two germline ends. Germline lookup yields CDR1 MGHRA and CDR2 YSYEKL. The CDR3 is CATSLEATSNQPQHF. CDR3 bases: TGCGCCACCTCCCTAGAAGCAACGAGCAATCAGCCCCAGCATTTT.

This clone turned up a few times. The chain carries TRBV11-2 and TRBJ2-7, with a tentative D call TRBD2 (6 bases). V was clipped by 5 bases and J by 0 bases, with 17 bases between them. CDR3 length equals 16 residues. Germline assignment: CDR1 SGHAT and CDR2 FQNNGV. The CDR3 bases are TGTGCCAGCAGCGGAGGGGCAGAGATCCACTCCTACGAGCAGTACTTC. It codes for CASSGGAEIHSYEQYF.

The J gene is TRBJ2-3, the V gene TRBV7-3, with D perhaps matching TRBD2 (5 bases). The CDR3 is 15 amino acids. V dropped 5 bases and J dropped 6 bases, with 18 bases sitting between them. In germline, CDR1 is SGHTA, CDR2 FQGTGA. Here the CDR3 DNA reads TGTGCCAGCAGCCCCGGCGGTCTAGCCGCTGATACGCAGTATTTT. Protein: CASSPGGLAADTQYF.

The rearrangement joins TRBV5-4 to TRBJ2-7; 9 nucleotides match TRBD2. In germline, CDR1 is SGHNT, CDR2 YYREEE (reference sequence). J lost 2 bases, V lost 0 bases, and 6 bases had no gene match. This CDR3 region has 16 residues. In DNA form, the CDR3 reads TGTGCCAGCAGCTTGGCCGGCGGGAGGGATACCTACGAGCAGTACTTC. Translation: CASSLAGGRDTYEQYF.

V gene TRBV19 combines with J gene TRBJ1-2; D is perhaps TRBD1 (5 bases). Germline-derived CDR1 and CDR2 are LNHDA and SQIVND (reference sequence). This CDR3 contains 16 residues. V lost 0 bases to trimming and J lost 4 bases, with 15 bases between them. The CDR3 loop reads CASSIDRGVKSYGYTF. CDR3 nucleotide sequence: TGTGCCAGTAGTATAGATAGAGGGGTGAAAAGCTATGGCTACACCTTC.

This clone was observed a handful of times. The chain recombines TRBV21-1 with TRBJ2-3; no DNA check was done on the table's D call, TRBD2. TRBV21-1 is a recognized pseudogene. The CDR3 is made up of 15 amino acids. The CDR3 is CASSKADSQTDTQYF. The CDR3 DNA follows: TGTGCCAGCAGCAAAGCGGACTCGCAGACAGATACGCAGTATTTT.

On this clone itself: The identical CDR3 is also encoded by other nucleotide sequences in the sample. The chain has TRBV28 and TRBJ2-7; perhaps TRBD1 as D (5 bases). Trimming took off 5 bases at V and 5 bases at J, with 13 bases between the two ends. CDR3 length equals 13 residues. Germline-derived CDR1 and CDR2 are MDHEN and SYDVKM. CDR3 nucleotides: TGTGCCAGCAGTATCGCAGGGTCCAACGAGCAGTACTTC. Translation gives CASSIAGSNEQYF.

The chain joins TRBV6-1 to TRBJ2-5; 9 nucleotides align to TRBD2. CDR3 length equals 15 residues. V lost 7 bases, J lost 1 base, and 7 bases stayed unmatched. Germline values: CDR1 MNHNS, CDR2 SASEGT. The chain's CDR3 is CASIWLAGTQETQYF. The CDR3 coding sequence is TGTGCCAGCATTTGGCTAGCGGGGACCCAAGAGACCCAGTACTTC.

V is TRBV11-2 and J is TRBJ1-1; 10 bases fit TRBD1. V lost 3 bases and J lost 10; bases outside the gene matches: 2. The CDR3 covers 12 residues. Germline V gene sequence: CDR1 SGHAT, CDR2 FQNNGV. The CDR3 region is CASSLGQGRAFF. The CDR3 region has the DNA TGTGCCAGCAGCTTGGGACAGGGGAGAGCTTTCTTT.

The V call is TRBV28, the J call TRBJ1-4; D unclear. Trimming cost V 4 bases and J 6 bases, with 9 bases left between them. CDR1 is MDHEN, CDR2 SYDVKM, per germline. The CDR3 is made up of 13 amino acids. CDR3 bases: TGTGCCAGCAGTTCCAGCCCGGATGAAAAACTGTTTTTT. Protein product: CASSSSPDEKLFF.

The DNA of the CDR3 is TGTGCCAGCAGCGCGTCTTCCGGGACCCCAGAGACCCAGTACTTC. This codes for CASSASSGTPETQYF. V and J are TRBV9 and TRBJ2-5; D possibly uses TRBD1 or TRBD2 (5 bases each). This CDR3 is built from 15 residues. The germline gives CDR1 SGDLS, CDR2 YYNGEE. V was pared by 3 bases and J by 4 bases, with 16 bases between.